This T cell receptor (beta chain) was retrieved from a study of blood T cell repertoires in COVID-19. Study-level background: Acute and convalescent COVID-19 specimens originated in the United States, Italy and Spain.

This CDR3 spans 17 amino acids. Germline loops: CDR1 SGHTA, CDR2 FQGNSA. After removal of 5 bases from V and 2 bases from J, the junction contained 12 bases not matched to a gene. Participants spanned ages about 18 to 90 years and resided in 20 to 30 US areas. Participants were placed into cohorts based on the clinical history they reported. The protocol was immunoSEQ multiplex PCR, while the TCRdb copy is restricted to in-frame clones and leaves out a portion. The sample shows approximately 230,000 clones, 80% to 90% of them seen only once. Sequencing was done on a sample of PBMCs or T cells enriched from blood (not recorded which). The chain recombines TRBV7-2 with TRBJ2-7; 10 bases map to TRBD2. The TCR comes from a man aged 35 to 55 who had recovered from COVID-19. Here the CDR3 reads CASSQQAGGRGAYEQYF. In DNA form, the CDR3 reads TGTGCCAGCAGCCAGCAAGCGGGGGGGCGCGGGGCCTACGAGCAGTACTTC.